These 27 T cell receptor beta chains came from one sample sequenced in a study of blood T cell repertoires in COVID-19. Produced via immunoSEQ multiplex PCR; TCRdb's table is partial and in-frame only. The sample carries roughly 61,000 clones, approximately 92% recorded once. Material for sequencing was peripheral blood. These receptors all stem from a man older than 75 with acute or convalescent COVID-19.

The genes are TRBV6-6 and TRBJ1-1; D is ambiguous. The CDR3 has 11 residues. Germline V gene lookup returns CDR1 MNHNY and CDR2 SVGAGI (reference sequence). V was pared by 11 bases and J by 2 bases, with 9 bases between. In DNA form, the CDR3 reads TGTGCCGCGGGAGGAAACACTGAAGCTTTCTTT. This gives the protein CAAGGNTEAFF.

The V gene is TRBV5-1, the J gene TRBJ1-5, with 9 bases identical to TRBD1. From germline, CDR1 is SGHRS and CDR2 YFSETQ. The CDR3 is made up of 15 amino acids. V was clipped by 4 bases and J by 3 bases; unmatched bases: 5. CDR3 DNA: TGCGCCAGCAGCGAGGGACAGGGAATCAATCAGCCCCAGCATTTT. It codes for CASSEGQGINQPQHF.

Concerning this clone: Distinct nucleotide sequences in the sample also encode this CDR3. The chain recombines TRBV18 with TRBJ1-1; no definite D call. V was shortened by 3 bases and J by 1 base, with 6 bases between the two germline ends. The germline CDR1 and CDR2 sequences are KGHSH and LQKENI. The CDR3 length is 13 residues. CDR3 residues: CASSPAGNTEAFF. In DNA form, the CDR3 reads TGTGCCAGCTCACCTGCCGGGAACACTGAAGCTTTCTTT.

The rearrangement links TRBV7-8 to TRBJ2-3; TRBD1 is a possible D gene (6 bases). V shed 0 bases and J shed 7 bases, with 20 bases lying between them. Germline-derived CDR1 and CDR2 are SGHVS and FQNEAQ. CDR3 length: 17 amino acids. The CDR3 nucleotides read TGTGCCAGCAGCTTAGCGTTGTTCCAGGGGTCCCGATATACGCAGTATTTT. Translated: CASSLALFQGSRYTQYF.

The chain links TRBV7-3 to TRBJ2-1; 9 bases fit TRBD1. V was pared by 2 bases and J by 6 bases, with 11 bases of the junction left unmatched. CDR3 length equals 17 residues. Germline V gene lookup returns CDR1 SGHTA and CDR2 FQGTGA. The CDR3 DNA reads as TGTGCCAGCAGCTTATCCCCGACAGGGGGTCCGGGCAATGAGCAGTTCTTC. This translates into CASSLSPTGGPGNEQFF.

This clone showed up just once. The chain is built from TRBV7-8 and TRBJ1-2; TRBD1 aligns across 8 bases. The CDR3 extends over 15 amino acids. Germline loops: CDR1 SGHVS, CDR2 FQNEAQ. The V gene end was trimmed by 4 bases and the J gene end by 8 bases; junction bases not matched to a gene: 12. Written as DNA, the CDR3 is TGTGCCAGCAGCTCCCCGGGACAGGATAGGGGCGGCTACACCTTC. Protein: CASSSPGQDRGGYTF.

The gene calls are TRBV7-2 and TRBJ2-3; 12 positions agree with TRBD2. The germline CDR1 and CDR2 sequences are SGHTA and FQGNSA. CDR3 length: 17 amino acids. J gave up 4 bases and V 2 bases, and 7 bases lay outside the gene matches. CDR3 in DNA: TGTGCCAGCAGCTTAATCCCCCCTAGCGGGGGGGCAGATACGCAGTATTTT. The encoded protein is CASSLIPPSGGADTQYF. The whole variable domain, remainder taken from reference TRBV7-2 and TRBJ2-3, is GAGVSQSPSNKVTEKGKDVELRCDPISGHTALYWYRQSLGQGLEFLIYFQGNSAPDKSGLPSDRFSAERTGGSVSTLTIQRTQQEDSAVYLCASSLIPPSGGADTQYFGPGTRLTVL.

V usage is TRBV10-3 and J usage is TRBJ2-5; the D is unclear. V gave up 6 bases and J gave up 2 bases, with 10 bases separating them. CDR1 and CDR2 from the germline V gene are ENHRY and SYGVKD. The CDR3 consists of 13 residues. The DNA of the CDR3 is TGTGCCATCAGCTCCCCGGAGCAAGAGACCCAGTACTTC. Encoded protein: CAISSPEQETQYF.

The chain couples TRBV18 to TRBJ2-3; D is possibly TRBD1 (6 bases). The CDR3 spans 15 residues. V was clipped by 4 bases and J by 2 bases, with 13 bases between them. CDR1 is KGHSH and CDR2 is LQKENI in the germline V gene. The CDR3 loop is CASSLLGAYTDTQYF. The DNA for the CDR3 is TGTGCCAGCTCACTACTGGGGGCCTACACAGATACGCAGTATTTT.

The chain uses TRBV30 and TRBJ1-2; tentatively, D is TRBD1 (6 bases). V was pared by 6 bases and J by 0 bases, with 17 bases between. This CDR3 region has 15 residues. Germline assignment: CDR1 GTSNPN and CDR2 SVGIG (reference sequence). The CDR3 sequence is CACQTGTSSNYGYTF. The CDR3, as DNA: TGTGCCTGTCAAACCGGGACATCTTCTAACTATGGCTACACCTTC.

This clone has more than one count but fewer than ten. This chain uses TRBV5-1 with TRBJ1-1; no definite D call. Trimming shortened V by 4 bases and J by 1 base, and 14 bases separated the two germline ends. This CDR3 has 15 amino acids. CDR1 is SGHRS and CDR2 is YFSETQ in the germline V gene. The CDR3 sequence is CASSGGIGPNTEAFF. CDR3 bases: TGCGCCAGCAGCGGAGGGATAGGCCCGAACACTGAAGCTTTCTTT.

The table lists this clone with a count of one. The V gene is TRBV6-1, the J gene TRBJ2-3, with 7 bases fitting TRBD1. The germline CDR1 and CDR2 sequences are MNHNS and SASEGT. The trim removed 1 base at V and 3 bases at J, leaving 7 bases unmatched. The CDR3 is made up of 16 amino acids. In DNA, the CDR3 is TGTGCCAGCAGTGAAGGCCACAGGGGCCTTACAGATACGCAGTATTTT. It translates to CASSEGHRGLTDTQYF.

The gene calls are TRBV7-9 and TRBJ1-2; 8 nucleotides line up with TRBD1. From germline, CDR1 is SEHNR and CDR2 FQNEAQ (reference sequence). Trimming took 0 bases from V and 2 from J; bases not matched to a gene: 2. This CDR3 contains 15 residues. CDR3 bases: TGTGCCAGCAGCTTAGCCCAGGGGGCAAACTATGGCTACACCTTC. Encoded protein: CASSLAQGANYGYTF.

The chain carries TRBV18 and TRBJ2-1; TRBD2 matches 10 bases. CDR3 size: 16 residues. J was trimmed by 6 bases and V by 2 bases; bases with no gene match: 7. In germline, CDR1 is KGHSH, CDR2 LQKENI. CDR3 in amino acids: CASSPVSLAGTNEQFF. In nucleotides, the CDR3 is TGTGCCAGCTCACCAGTATCACTAGCGGGGACCAATGAGCAGTTCTTC.

The chain has TRBV20-1 and TRBJ1-1; 8 nucleotides agree with TRBD1. The J segment lost 1 base and the V segment lost 3 bases, leaving 4 bases of the junction unmatched. The V gene's germline CDR1 is DFQATT and CDR2 SNEGSKA (reference sequence). The CDR3 runs to 14 residues. The CDR3 DNA reads TGCAGTGCTAGTACCGGGACAGGGAACACTGAAGCTTTCTTT. Its translation: CSASTGTGNTEAFF.

CDR3 protein: CASSIRLSGGSDTQYF. Here the CDR3 DNA reads TGTGCCAGCAGCATACGACTTAGCGGGGGGTCAGATACGCAGTATTTT. The chain joins TRBV5-4 to TRBJ2-3; 10 bases are a match to TRBD2. This CDR3 is built from 16 residues. Trimming at V came to 4 bases and at J to 4 bases, leaving 9 bases not matched to a gene. Germline-derived CDR1 and CDR2 are SGHNT and YYREEE (reference sequence). Variable domain in full (rest from reference TRBV5-4 and TRBJ2-3): ETGVTQSPTHLIKTRGQQVTLRCSSQSGHNTVSWYQQALGQGPQFIFQYYREEENGRGNFPPRFSGLQFPNYSSELNVNALELDDSALYLCASSIRLSGGSDTQYFGPGTRLTVL.

J is TRBJ2-3 and V is TRBV5-1, with 11 positions matching TRBD1. With V trimmed by 4 bases and J by 4 bases, 5 bases remained unmatched. CDR3 length: 15 amino acids. Germline CDR1 is SGHRS and CDR2 is YFSETQ. The CDR3 bases are TGCGCCAGCAGCCTGGGACAGGGGGGAGCAGATACGCAGTATTTT. Translating gives CASSLGQGGADTQYF.

In the case of this clone: Other nucleotide sequences from this sample produce the same CDR3. J is TRBJ1-5 and V is TRBV19; the match to TRBD1 covers 7 bases. The CDR3 loop spans 13 amino acids. V lost 4 bases, J lost 7 bases, and 4 bases stayed unmatched. The germline V gene has CDR1 LNHDA and CDR2 SQIVND (reference sequence). CDR3 region: CASSRQGKQPQHF. The CDR3 DNA is TGTGCCAGTAGTAGACAGGGAAAGCAGCCCCAGCATTTT. The entire variable domain, with the rest obtained from reference TRBV19 and TRBJ1-5, is as follows: DGGITQSPKYLFRKEGQNVTLSCEQNLNHDAMYWYRQDPGQGLRLIYYSQIVNDFQKGDIAEGYSVSREKKESFPLTVTSAQKNPTAFYLCASSRQGKQPQHFGDGTRLSIL.

The V call is TRBV5-4, the J call TRBJ2-3, with 8 bases aligning to TRBD2. CDR3 size: 16 residues. The germline CDR1 and CDR2 sequences are SGHNT and YYREEE (reference sequence). Trimming cost V 0 bases and J 8 bases; bases outside gene matches: 11. The CDR3 loop is CASSLDGGGSAGTQYF. The DNA of the CDR3 is TGTGCCAGCAGCTTGGATGGCGGGGGGTCGGCAGGTACGCAGTATTTT.

The chain uses TRBV5-1 and TRBJ2-1, with 9 bases fitting TRBD1. Germline trimming cut 4 bases from V and 4 bases from J; bases unmatched to any gene: 6. The CDR3 has 15 amino acids. From germline, CDR1 is SGHRS and CDR2 YFSETQ. The CDR3 loop is CASSIGTGFYNEQFF. The CDR3, as DNA: TGCGCCAGCAGCATCGGGACAGGGTTTTACAATGAGCAGTTCTTC.

This clone has just a few counts. V gene TRBV19 combines with J gene TRBJ2-1; 7 bases are shared with TRBD1. The CDR3 loop spans 14 amino acids. Germline values: CDR1 LNHDA, CDR2 SQIVND (reference sequence). The junction had 9 bases not matched to a gene; V was cut back by 6 bases and J by 7 bases. CDR3 sequence: CASRTGQVGNEQFF. The CDR3 DNA reads as TGTGCCAGTAGGACAGGGCAGGTAGGGAATGAGCAGTTCTTC.

With respect to this clone: The junction shows a germline mismatch at one end, possibly a read error. J is TRBJ2-3 and V is TRBV6-6, with TRBD1 as a possible D gene (8 bases). Per germline, CDR1 MNHNY and CDR2 SVGAGI (reference sequence). The CDR3 runs 16 residues. The CDR3 here is CASRYSGGQVTDTQYF. The CDR3 nucleotides are TGTGCCAGCAGGTACTCGGGGGGACAGGTCACAGATACGCAGTATTTT.

This clone was seen just once. The CDR3 region is CASSQRLNQPQHF. CDR3 in DNA: TGTGCCAGCAGTCAGAGACTCAATCAGCCCCAGCATTTT. V is TRBV28 and J is TRBJ1-5; no definite D call. The CDR3 runs to 13 residues. Germline-derived CDR1 and CDR2 are MDHEN and SYDVKM. V lost 5 bases and J 3 bases, leaving 8 bases between the germline ends.

This chain uses TRBV6-1 with TRBJ2-2, with 10 bases identical to TRBD2. The J segment lost 3 bases and the V segment lost 2 bases, leaving 9 bases of the junction unmatched. The germline CDR1 and CDR2 sequences are MNHNS and SASEGT. The CDR3 loop spans 18 amino acids. CDR3 residues: CASSELAGGDPYTGELFF. The CDR3 region has the DNA TGTGCCAGCAGTGAATTAGCGGGGGGCGATCCATACACCGGGGAGCTGTTTTTT.

This clone was picked up one time. The chain has TRBV6-5 and TRBJ2-3, with TRBD2 identical over 8 bases. In germline, CDR1 is MNHEY, CDR2 SVGAGI. The CDR3 runs 15 residues. The V segment lost 6 bases and the J segment 2 bases; nucleotides outside the gene matches: 7. The CDR3 coding sequence is TGTGCCAGCAGGGAGGTACTAGCGGTCACAGATACGCAGTATTTT. This sequence encodes CASREVLAVTDTQYF.

In this sample, this clone turned up once. The chain uses TRBV6-5 and TRBJ2-2; TRBD2 matches 10 bases. The CDR3 spans 14 residues. Germline CDR1 MNHEY, CDR2 SVGAGI. With V trimmed by 7 bases and J by 3 bases, 2 bases remained unmatched. The DNA of the CDR3 is TGTGCCAGCACTAGCGGGGGAGACACCGGGGAGCTGTTTTTT. This codes for CASTSGGDTGELFF.

This rearrangement joins TRBV15 to TRBJ1-5; D remains ambiguous. Trimming cost V 0 bases and J 11 bases, with 11 bases left between them. The CDR3 covers 13 residues. CDR1 and CDR2 from the germline V gene are LNHNV and YYDKDF (reference sequence). In DNA form, the CDR3 reads TGTGCCACCAGCAGAGATCGGGGTAAGGCCCAGCATTTT. Translated: CATSRDRGKAQHF.